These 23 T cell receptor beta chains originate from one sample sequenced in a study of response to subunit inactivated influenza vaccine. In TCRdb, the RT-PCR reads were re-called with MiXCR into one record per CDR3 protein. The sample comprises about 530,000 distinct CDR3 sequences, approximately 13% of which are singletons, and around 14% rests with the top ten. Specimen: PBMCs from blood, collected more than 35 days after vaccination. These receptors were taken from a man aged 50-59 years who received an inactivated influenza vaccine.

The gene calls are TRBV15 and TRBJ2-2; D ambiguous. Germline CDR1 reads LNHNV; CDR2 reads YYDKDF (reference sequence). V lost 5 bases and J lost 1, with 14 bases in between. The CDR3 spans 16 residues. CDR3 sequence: CATSQVRTENTGELFF. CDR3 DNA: TGTGCCACCAGCCAGGTCCGGACGGAGAACACCGGGGAGCTGTTTTTT.

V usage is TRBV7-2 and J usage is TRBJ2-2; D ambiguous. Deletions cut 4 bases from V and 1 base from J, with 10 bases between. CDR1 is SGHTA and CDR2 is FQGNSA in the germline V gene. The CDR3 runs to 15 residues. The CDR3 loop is CASSSTAKNTGELFF. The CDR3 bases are TGTGCCAGCAGCTCGACGGCAAAGAACACCGGGGAGCTGTTTTTT.

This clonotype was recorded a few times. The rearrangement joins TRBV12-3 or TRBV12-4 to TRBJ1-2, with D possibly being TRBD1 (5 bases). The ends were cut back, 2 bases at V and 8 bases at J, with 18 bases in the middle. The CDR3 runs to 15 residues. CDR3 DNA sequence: TGTGCCAGCAGTTTAATCGGTGTAGGGGAATCCGGCTACACCTTC. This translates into CASSLIGVGESGYTF.

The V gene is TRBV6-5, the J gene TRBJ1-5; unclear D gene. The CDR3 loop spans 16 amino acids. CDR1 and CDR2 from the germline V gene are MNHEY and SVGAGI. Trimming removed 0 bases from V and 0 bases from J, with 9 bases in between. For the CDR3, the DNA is TGTGCCAGCAGTTACTCTCTCGGATATAGCAATCAGCCCCAGCATTTT. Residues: CASSYSLGYSNQPQHF.

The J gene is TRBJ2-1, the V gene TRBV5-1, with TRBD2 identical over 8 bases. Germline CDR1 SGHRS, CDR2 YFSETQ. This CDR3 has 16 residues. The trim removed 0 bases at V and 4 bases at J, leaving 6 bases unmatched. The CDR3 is CASSLAGLAGYNEQFF. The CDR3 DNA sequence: TGCGCCAGCAGCTTGGCCGGGTTAGCGGGGTACAATGAGCAGTTCTTC.

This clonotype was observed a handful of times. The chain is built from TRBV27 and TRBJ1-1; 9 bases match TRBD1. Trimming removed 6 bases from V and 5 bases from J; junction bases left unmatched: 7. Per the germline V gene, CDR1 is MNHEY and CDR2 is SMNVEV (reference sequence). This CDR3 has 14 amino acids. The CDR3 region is CASSFGTGQTEAFF. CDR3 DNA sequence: TGTGCCAGCAGCTTCGGGACAGGGCAAACTGAAGCTTTCTTT.

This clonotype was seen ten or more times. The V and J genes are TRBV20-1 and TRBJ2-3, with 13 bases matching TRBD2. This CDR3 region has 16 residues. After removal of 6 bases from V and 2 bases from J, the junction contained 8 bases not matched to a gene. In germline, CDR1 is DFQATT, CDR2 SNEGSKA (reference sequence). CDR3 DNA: TGCAGTGCAACACGACTAGCGGGAGGATACACAGATACGCAGTATTTT. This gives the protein CSATRLAGGYTDTQYF.

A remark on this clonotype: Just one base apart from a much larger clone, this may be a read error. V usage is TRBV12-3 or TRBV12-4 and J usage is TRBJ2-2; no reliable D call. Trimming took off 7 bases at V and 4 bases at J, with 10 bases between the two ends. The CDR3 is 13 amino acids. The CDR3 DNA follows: TGTGCCAGCAATCGGCAGATCACCGGGGAGCTGTTTTTT. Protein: CASNRQITGELFF.

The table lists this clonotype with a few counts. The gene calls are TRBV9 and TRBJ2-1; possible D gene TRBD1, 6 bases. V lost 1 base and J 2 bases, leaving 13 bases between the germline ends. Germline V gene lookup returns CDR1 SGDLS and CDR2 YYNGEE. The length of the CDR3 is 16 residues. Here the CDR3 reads CASSVNRAEAYNEQFF. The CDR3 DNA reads TGTGCCAGCAGCGTAAACAGGGCGGAGGCCTACAATGAGCAGTTCTTC.

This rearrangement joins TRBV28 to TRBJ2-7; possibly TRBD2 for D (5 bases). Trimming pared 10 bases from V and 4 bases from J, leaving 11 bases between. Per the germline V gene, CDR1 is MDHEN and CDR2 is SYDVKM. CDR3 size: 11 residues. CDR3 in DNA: TGTGCCACCACGACGGGGTACGAGCAGTACTTC. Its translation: CATTTGYEQYF.

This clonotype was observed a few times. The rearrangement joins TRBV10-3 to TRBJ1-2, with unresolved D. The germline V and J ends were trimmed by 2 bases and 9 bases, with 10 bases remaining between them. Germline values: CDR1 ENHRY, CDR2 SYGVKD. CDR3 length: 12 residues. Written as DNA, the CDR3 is TGTGCCATCAGTGAGCCTTTGGGAAGCTACACCTTC. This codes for CAISEPLGSYTF.

DNA of the CDR3: TGCGCCAGCAGTGAGGCCCCCGGACTTTACGAGCAGTACTTC. Encoded protein: CASSEAPGLYEQYF. This rearrangement joins TRBV10-2 to TRBJ2-7; the D gene is possibly TRBD2 (5 bases). Germline V gene sequence: CDR1 WSHSY, CDR2 SAAADI. V lost 2 bases and J lost 4, with 12 bases in between. The CDR3 sequence is 14 residues long.

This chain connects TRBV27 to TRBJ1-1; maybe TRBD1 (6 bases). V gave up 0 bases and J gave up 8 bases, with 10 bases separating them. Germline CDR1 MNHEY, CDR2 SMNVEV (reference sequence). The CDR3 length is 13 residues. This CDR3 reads CASSLSRGREAFF. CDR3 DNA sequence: TGTGCCAGCAGTTTATCGAGGGGGAGAGAAGCTTTCTTT.

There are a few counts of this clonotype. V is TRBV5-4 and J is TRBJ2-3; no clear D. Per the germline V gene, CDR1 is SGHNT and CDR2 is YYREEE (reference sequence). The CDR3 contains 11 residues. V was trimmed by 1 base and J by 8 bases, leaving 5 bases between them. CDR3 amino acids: CASSLTFTQYF. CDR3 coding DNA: TGTGCCAGCAGCTTGACCTTTACGCAGTATTTT.

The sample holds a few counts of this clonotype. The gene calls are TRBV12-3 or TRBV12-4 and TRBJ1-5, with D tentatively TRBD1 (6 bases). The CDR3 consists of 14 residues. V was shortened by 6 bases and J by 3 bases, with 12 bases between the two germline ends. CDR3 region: CASRPTGNNQPQHF. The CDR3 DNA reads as TGTGCCAGCAGGCCCACAGGGAACAATCAGCCCCAGCATTTT.

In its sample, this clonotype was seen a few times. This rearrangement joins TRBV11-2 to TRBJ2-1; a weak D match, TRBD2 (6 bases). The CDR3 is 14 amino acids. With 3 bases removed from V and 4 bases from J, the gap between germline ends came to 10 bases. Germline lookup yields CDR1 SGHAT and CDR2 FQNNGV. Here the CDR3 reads CASSFLASYNEQFF. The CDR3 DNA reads TGTGCCAGCAGCTTTCTAGCGTCTTACAATGAGCAGTTCTTC.

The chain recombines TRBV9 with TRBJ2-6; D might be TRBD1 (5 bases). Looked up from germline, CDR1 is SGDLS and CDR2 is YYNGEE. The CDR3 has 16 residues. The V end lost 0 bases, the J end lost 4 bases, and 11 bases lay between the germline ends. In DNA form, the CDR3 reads TGTGCCAGCAGCGTAGCCTCAGGGTACGGGGCCAACGTCCTGACTTTC. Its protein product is CASSVASGYGANVLTF.

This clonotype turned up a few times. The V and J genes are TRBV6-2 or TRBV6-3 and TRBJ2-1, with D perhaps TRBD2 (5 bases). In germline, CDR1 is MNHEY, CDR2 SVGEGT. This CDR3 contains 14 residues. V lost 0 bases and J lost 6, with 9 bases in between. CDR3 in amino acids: CASSYSGNLNEQFF. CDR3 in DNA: TGTGCCAGCAGTTACTCCGGGAACCTCAATGAGCAGTTCTTC.

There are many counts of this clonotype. As DNA, the CDR3 is TGTGCCAGCAACCAGGAAGGCCATGAGCAGTTCTTC. Protein sequence: CASNQEGHEQFF. The rearrangement joins TRBV7-8 to TRBJ2-1; D ambiguous. The CDR3 has 12 residues. The V end was cut by 7 bases, the J end by 8 bases, with 12 bases between. The germline V gene encodes CDR1 SGHVS and CDR2 FQNEAQ.

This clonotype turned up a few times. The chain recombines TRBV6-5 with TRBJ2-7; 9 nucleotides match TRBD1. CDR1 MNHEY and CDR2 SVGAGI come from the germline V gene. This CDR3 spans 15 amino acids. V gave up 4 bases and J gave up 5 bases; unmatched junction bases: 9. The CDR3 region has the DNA TGTGCCAGCAGTTTGACCGGGACAGGGTACCACGAGCAGTACTTC. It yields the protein CASSLTGTGYHEQYF.

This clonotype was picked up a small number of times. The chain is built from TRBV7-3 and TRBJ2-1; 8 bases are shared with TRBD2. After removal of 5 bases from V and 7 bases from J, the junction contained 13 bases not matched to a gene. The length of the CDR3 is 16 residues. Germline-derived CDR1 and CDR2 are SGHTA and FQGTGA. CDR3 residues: CASSEGRSGSYNEQFF. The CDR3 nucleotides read TGTGCCAGCAGCGAGGGACGAAGCGGGAGCTATAATGAGCAGTTCTTC.

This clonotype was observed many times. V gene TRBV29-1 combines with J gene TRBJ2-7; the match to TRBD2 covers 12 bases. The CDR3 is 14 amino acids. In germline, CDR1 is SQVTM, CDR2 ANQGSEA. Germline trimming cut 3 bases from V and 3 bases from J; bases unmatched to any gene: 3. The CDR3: CSVDRLAGVYEQYF. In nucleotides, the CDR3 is TGCAGCGTTGATCGACTAGCGGGAGTCTACGAGCAGTACTTC.

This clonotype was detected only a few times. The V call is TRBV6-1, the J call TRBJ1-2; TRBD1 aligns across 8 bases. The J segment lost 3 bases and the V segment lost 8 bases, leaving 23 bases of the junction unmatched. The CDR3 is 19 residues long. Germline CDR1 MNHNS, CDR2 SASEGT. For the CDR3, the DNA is TGTGCCAGCGGAGAGGCCAGGGGGCAGAGTTGGGGGGCCGACTATGGCTACACCTTC. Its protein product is CASGEARGQSWGADYGYTF.